This T cell receptor beta chain was documented in a study of blood T cell repertoires in COVID-19. Across the whole study: Donors in the United States, Italy and Spain gave samples during acute or convalescent COVID-19. In each case, the material was cDNA or gDNA derived from T cells, B-cell-depleted T cells, or PBMCs.

Trimming at V came to 3 bases and at J to 4 bases, leaving 3 bases not matched to a gene. This CDR3 spans 13 amino acids. Germline CDR1 and CDR2: KGHSH and LQKENI. In the source study's methods: How many nucleated cells were present was estimated from reference gene primer amplification. Clones were sequenced by immunoSEQ multiplex PCR, and TCRdb holds only the in-frame ones, with some missing. D and trimming come from the DNA, and the V and J calls and clone size come from that table. The sample comprises about 29,000 clones, roughly 90% of which are singletons, and about 3.2% rests with the top ten.

Sequenced: peripheral blood. The origin of this receptor is a human donor in a cohort sampled during active COVID-19. The rearrangement uses TRBV18 and TRBJ2-7; 7 positions match TRBD2. The CDR3: CASSPASGYEQYF. CDR3 coding DNA: TGTGCCAGCTCACCTGCTAGCGGATACGAGCAGTACTTC.